This T cell receptor beta chain is drawn from a study of siplizumab effects on memory and regulatory T cells. General study findings and limits: Mappable alloreactive CD4+ clones averaged around 69% Treg-derived with siplizumab versus about 25% in controls.

Germline-derived CDR1 and CDR2 are MNHEY and SVGAGI. The CDR3 extends over 15 amino acids. The V end was cut by 8 bases, the J end by 0 bases, with 16 bases between. On this clone itself: Its antigen is not known.

This table comes from immunoSEQ multiplex PCR, and its TCRdb copy is limited to in-frame clones, with some not included. The sample has some 110,000 clones; approximately 94% are singletons. V is TRBV6-5 and J is TRBJ1-1; TRBD1 might be the D (6 bases). Source material: non-Treg CD4+ T cells sorted from blood. The receptor's source is a human donor in good health. The CDR3 bases are TGTGCCAGCGGTAAAATGACAGGAATGAACACTGAAGCTTTCTTT. Translating gives CASGKMTGMNTEAFF.